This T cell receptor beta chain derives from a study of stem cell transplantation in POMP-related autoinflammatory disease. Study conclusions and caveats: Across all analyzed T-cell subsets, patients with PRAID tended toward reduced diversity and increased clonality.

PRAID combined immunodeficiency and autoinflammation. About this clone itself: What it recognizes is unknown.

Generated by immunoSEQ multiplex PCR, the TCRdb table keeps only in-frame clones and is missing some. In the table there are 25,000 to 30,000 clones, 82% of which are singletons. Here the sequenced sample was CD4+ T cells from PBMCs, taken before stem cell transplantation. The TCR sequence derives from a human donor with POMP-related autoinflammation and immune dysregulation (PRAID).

The CDR3 sequence: CASSREHWQPQHF. In DNA, the CDR3 is TGTGCCAGCAGCAGGGAGCATTGGCAGCCCCAGCATTTT. The chain combines TRBV6-1 with TRBJ1-5, with a weak D call TRBD1 (5 bases). Germline CDR1 and CDR2: MNHNS and SASEGT. V dropped 6 bases and J dropped 7 bases, with 13 bases sitting between them. The CDR3 is made up of 13 amino acids.